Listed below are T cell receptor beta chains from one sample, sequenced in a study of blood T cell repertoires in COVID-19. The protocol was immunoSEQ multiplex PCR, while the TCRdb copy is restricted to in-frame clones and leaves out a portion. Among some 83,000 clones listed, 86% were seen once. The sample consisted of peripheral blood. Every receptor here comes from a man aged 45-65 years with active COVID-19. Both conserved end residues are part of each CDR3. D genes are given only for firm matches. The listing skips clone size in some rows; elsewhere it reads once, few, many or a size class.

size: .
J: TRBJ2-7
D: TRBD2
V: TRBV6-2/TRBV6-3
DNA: TGTGCCAGCAGTTACTCTCCTAGCGGGAGCATCGAGCAGTACTTC
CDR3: CASSYSPSGSIEQYF

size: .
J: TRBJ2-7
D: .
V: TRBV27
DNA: TGTGCCAGCAGTTCCGAGACTTCCAAACTCTACGAGCAGTACTTC
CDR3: CASSSETSKLYEQYF

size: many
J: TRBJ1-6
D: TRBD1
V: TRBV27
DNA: TGTGCCAGCAGTTTAAAAGACAGGGCGGTCAGGTCACCCCTCCACTTT
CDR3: CASSLKDRAVRSPLHF

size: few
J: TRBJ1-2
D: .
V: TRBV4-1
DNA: TGCGCCAGCAGCCAAAACCGGGTTCTCTATGGCTACACCTTC
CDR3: CASSQNRVLYGYTF

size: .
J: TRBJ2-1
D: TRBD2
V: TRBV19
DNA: TGTGCCAGTAGTAGAAGTAGCGGGGGGTCCTACAATGAGCAGTTCTTC
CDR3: CASSRSSGGSYNEQFF

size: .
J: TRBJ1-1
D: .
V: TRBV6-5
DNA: TGTGCCAGCAGTTACGGGGGAGGGAGGGTTGCTGAAGCTTTCTTT
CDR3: CASSYGGGRVAEAFF

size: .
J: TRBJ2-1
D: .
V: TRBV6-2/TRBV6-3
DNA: TGTGCCAGCAGTTACTCGAGTCGGCAGGGTCGCTCCTACAATGAGCAGTTCTTC
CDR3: CASSYSSRQGRSYNEQFF

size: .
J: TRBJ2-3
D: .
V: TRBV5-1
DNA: TGCGCCAGCAGCTTGGTGGGGGGAGTTAGCACAGATACGCAGTATTTT
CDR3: CASSLVGGVSTDTQYF

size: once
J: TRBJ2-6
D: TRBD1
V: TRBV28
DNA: TGTGCCAGCAGTCGGACAGGGGAGTCGAGGGCCAACGTCCTGACTTTC
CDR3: CASSRTGESRANVLTF

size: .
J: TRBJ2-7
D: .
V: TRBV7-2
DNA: TGTGCTAGCAGCTTAGGGCCCGCCGGGGGTACCTACGAGCAGTACTTC
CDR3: CASSLGPAGGTYEQYF

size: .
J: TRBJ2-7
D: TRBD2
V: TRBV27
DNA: TGTGCCAGCAGTTTAGGAGGGAGGGGATACGAGCAGTACTTC
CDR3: CASSLGGRGYEQYF

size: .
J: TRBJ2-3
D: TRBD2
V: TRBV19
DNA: TGTGCCAGTAGTATAGTTAACCTAGCGGGGATCACAGATACGCAGTATTTT
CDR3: CASSIVNLAGITDTQYF

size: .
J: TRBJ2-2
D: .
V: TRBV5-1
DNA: TGCGCCAGCAGGGTGGCGGTCGGGGAGCTGTTTTTT
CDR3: CASRVAVGELFF

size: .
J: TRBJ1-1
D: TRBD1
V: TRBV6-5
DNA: TGTGCCAGCAGTCCGGGACAGCCGGAAGGTGAAGCTTTCTTT
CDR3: CASSPGQPEGEAFF

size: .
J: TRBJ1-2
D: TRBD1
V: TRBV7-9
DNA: TGTGCCAGCAGCGACTCTGCGGGGACAGGGGATGGCTACACCTTC
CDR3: CASSDSAGTGDGYTF

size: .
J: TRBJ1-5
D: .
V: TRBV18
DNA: TGTGCCAGCTCACCATCAGGACAGACGATGAATCAGCCCCAGCATTTT
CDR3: CASSPSGQTMNQPQHF

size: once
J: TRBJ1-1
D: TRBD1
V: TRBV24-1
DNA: TGTGCCACCAGTGGCGGGACAGGGCGCACTGAAGCTTTCTTT
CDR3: CATSGGTGRTEAFF

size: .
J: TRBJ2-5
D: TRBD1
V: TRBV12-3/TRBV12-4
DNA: TGTGCCAGCAGGACGACAGGGGTGGAGACCCAGTACTTC
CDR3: CASRTTGVETQYF

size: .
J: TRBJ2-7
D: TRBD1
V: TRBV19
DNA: TGTGCCAGTAGCCCTGGGGACAGGGTCGAGCAGTACTTC
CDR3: CASSPGDRVEQYF

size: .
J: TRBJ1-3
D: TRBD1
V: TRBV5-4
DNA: TGTGCCAGCAGCACACGACAGGGGGCAGGAAACACCATATATTTT
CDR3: CASSTRQGAGNTIYF

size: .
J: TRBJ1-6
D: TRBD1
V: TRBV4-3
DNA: TGCGCCAGCAGCCATTACAGGGGGGCGAGTTCACCCCTCCACTTT
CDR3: CASSHYRGASSPLHF

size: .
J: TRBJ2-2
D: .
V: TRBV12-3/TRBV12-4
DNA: TGTGCCAGCAGTCCCGGCGGGGAGCTGTTTTTT
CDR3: CASSPGGELFF

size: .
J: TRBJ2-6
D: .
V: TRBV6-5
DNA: TGTGCCAGCAGCCGCGACTCTGGGGCCAACGTCCTGACTTTC
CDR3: CASSRDSGANVLTF

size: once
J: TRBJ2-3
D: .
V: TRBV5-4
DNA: TGTGCCAGCAGCCTAGGGGGGGAGGGAGATACGCAGTATTTT
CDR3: CASSLGGEGDTQYF

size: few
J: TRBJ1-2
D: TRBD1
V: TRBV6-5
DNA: TGTGCCAGCAGTTTGACACAGGGGGTGGAAGGCTACACCTTC
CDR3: CASSLTQGVEGYTF

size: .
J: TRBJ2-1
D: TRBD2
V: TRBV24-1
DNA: TGTGCCACCCGAGCCGCGGGAGGAGGGGTAAATGAGCAGTTCTTC
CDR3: CATRAAGGGVNEQFF

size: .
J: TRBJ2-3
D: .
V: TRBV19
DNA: TGTGCCAGTAGCCCGATGGGCGGCACAGATACGCAGTATTTT
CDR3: CASSPMGGTDTQYF

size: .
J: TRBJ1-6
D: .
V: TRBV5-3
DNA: TGTGCCAGAAGCTGTGGTTCCAGGGCCTTCAGTTCACCCCTCCACTTT
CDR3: CARSCGSRAFSSPLHF

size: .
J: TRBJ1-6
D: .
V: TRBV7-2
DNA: TGTGCCAGCATGCTACAGAGCCTTACCTCACCCCTCCACTTT
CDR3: CASMLQSLTSPLHF

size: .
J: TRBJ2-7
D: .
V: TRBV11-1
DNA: TGTGCCAGCAGCTTGGGTGGTCCCCAGGGGCGCGAGCAGTACTTC
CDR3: CASSLGGPQGREQYF

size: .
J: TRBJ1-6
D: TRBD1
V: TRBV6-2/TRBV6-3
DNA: TGTGCCAGCAGTCGGACAGGGAATAATTCACCCCTCCACTTT
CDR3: CASSRTGNNSPLHF

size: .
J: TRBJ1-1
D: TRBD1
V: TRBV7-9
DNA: TGTGCCAGCAGCCCTACAGGGGGCGCGGGGGTCGCTTTCTTT
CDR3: CASSPTGGAGVAFF

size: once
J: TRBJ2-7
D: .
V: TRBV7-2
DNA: TGTGCCAGCAGCTCCCCCGCCCCGGGATGGCGTTACGAGCAGTACTTC
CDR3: CASSSPAPGWRYEQYF

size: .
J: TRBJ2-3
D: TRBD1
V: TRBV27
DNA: TGTGCCAGCAGTTTAAACAGGGGGCGATCTGGCACAGATACGCAGTATTTT
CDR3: CASSLNRGRSGTDTQYF

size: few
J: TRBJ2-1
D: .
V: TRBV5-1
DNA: TGCGCCAGCAGCTTGACAGAATCAAGGCTCTACAATGAGCAGTTCTTC
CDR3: CASSLTESRLYNEQFF

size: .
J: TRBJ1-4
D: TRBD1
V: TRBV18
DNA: TGTGCCAGCTCACGCGGACAGGCTAATGAAAAACTGTTTTTT
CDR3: CASSRGQANEKLFF

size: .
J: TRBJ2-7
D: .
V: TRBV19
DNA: TGTGCCAGTAAATCTCAGGGGTCCCACGAGCAGTACTTC
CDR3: CASKSQGSHEQYF

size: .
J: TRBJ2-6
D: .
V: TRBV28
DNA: TGTGCCAGCAGTATACAGGGTACTGGGGCCAACGTCCTGACTTTC
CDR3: CASSIQGTGANVLTF

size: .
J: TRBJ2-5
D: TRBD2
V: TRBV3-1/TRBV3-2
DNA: TGTGCCAGCACCGGCGGTCCCGGGAGGCAAGAGACCCAGTACTTC
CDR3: CASTGGPGRQETQYF

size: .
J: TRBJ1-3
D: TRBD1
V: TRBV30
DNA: TGTGCCTGGGGTACAGGGGGTTTCTCTGGAAACACCATATATTTT
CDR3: CAWGTGGFSGNTIYF

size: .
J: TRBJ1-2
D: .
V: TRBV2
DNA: TGTGCCAGCAGTTCTGAGGGAAGAAACTATGGCTACACCTTC
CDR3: CASSSEGRNYGYTF

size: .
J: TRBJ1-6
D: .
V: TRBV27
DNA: TGTGCCAGCAGTTTCAGTAATTCACCCCTCCACTTT
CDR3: CASSFSNSPLHF